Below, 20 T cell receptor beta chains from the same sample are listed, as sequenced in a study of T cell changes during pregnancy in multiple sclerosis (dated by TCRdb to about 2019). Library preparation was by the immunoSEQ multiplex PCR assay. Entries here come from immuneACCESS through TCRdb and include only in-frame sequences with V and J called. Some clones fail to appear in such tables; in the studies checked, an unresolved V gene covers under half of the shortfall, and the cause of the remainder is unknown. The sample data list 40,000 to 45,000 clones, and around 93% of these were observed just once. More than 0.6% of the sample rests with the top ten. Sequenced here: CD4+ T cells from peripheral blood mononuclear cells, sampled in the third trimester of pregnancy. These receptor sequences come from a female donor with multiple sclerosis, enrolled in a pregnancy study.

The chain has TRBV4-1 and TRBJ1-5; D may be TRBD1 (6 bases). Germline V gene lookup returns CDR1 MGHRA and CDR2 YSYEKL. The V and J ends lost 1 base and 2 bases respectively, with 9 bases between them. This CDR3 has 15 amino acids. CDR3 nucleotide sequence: TGCGCCAGCAGCCAAGCAGGGGTGGGCAATCAGCCCCAGCATTTT. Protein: CASSQAGVGNQPQHF.

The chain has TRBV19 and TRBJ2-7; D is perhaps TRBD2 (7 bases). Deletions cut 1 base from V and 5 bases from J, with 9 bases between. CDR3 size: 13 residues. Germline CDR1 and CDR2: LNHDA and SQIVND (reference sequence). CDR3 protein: CASSIVGGHEQYF. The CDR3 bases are TGTGCCAGTAGTATAGTGGGGGGGCACGAGCAGTACTTC.

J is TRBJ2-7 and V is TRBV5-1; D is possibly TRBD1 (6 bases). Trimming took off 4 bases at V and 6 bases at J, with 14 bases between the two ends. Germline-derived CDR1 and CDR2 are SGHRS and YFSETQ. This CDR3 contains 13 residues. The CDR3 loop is CASSLEQGSEQYF. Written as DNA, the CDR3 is TGCGCCAGCAGCCTTGAACAGGGAAGCGAGCAGTACTTC.

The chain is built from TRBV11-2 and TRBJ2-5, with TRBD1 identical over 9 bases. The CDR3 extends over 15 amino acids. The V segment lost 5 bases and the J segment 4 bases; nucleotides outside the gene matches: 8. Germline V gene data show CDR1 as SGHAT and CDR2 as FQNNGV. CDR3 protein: CASSGPGQGVETQYF. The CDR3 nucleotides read TGTGCCAGCAGCGGACCGGGACAGGGTGTAGAGACCCAGTACTTC. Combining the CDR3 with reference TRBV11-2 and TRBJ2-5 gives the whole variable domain EAGVAQSPRYKIIEKRQSVAFWCNPISGHATLYWYQQILGQGPKLLIQFQNNGVVDDSQLPKDRFSAERLKGVDSTLKIQPAKLEDSAVYLCASSGPGQGVETQYFGPGTRLLVL.

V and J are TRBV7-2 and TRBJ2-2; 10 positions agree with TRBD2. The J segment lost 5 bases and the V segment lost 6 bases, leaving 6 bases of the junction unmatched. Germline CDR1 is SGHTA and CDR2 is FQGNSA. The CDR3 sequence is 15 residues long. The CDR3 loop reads CASRSGGANTGELFF. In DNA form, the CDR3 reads TGTGCCAGCAGGAGCGGGGGGGCCAATACCGGGGAGCTGTTTTTT.

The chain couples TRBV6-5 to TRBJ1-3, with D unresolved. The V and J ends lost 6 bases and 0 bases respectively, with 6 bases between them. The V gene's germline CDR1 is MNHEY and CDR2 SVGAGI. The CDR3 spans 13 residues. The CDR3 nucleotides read TGTGCCAGCAGGGCCCCCTCTGGAAACACCATATATTTT. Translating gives CASRAPSGNTIYF.

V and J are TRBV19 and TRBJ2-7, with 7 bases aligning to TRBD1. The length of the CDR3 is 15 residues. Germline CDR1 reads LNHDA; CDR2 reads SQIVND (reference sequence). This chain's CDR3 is CADLEGQKDSYEQYF. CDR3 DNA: TGTGCGGACCTTGAGGGACAGAAGGACTCCTACGAGCAGTACTTC.

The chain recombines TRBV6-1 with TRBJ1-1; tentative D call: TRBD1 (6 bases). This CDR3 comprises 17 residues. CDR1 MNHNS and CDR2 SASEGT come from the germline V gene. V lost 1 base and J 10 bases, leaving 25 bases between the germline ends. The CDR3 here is CASSEGLRRTVIYRAFF. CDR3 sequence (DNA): TGTGCCAGCAGTGAAGGATTAAGAAGGACAGTTATTTACCGAGCTTTCTTT.

The CDR3 DNA follows: TGTGCCTGGAGTGTCACCCAGGGGTTCATGGGTGAGCAGTTCTTC. Translating gives CAWSVTQGFMGEQFF. This chain links TRBV30 with TRBJ2-1, with D maybe TRBD1 (6 bases). The CDR3 has 15 amino acids. Germline CDR1 and CDR2: GTSNPN and SVGIG (reference sequence). Trimming took off 0 bases at V and 9 bases at J, with 18 bases between the two ends.

The CDR3: CASSLKQGAYMNTEAFF. CDR3 nucleotide sequence: TGTGCCAGCAGTTTAAAACAGGGGGCCTATATGAACACTGAAGCTTTCTTT. The chain combines TRBV28 with TRBJ1-1; 9 nucleotides agree with TRBD1. Unmatched junction bases numbered 7, after V lost 2 bases and J lost 0 bases. This CDR3 region has 17 residues. Germline V gene lookup returns CDR1 MDHEN and CDR2 SYDVKM.

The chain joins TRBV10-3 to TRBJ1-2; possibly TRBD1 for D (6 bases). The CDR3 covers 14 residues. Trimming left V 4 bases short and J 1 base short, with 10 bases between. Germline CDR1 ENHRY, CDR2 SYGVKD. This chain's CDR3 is CAISGDTVNYGYTF. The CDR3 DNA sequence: TGTGCCATCAGTGGGGACACCGTTAACTATGGCTACACCTTC.

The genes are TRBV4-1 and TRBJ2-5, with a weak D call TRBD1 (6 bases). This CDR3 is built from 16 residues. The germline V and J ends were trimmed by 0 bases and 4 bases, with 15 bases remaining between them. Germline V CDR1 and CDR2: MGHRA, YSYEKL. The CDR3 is CASSQEGNRARETQYF. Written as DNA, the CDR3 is TGCGCCAGCAGCCAAGAAGGGAACAGGGCCCGAGAGACCCAGTACTTC.

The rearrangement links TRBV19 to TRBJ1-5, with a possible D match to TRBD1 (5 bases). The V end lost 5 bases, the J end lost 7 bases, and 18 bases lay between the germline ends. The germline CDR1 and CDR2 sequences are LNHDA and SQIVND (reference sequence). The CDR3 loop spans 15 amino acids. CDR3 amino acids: CASSPGGLDRQPQHF. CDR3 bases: TGTGCCAGTAGTCCGGGGGGTTTGGATCGGCAGCCCCAGCATTTT.

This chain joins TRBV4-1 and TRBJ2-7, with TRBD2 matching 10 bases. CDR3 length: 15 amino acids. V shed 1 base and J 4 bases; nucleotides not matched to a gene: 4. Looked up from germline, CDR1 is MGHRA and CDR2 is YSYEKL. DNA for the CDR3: TGCGCCAGCAGCCAAGGAGCGGGAGGGCCGTACGAGCAGTACTTC. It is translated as CASSQGAGGPYEQYF.

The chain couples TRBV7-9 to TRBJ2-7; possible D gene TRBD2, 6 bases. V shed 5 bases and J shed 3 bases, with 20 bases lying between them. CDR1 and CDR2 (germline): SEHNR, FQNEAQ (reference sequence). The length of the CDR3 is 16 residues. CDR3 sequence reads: CASSPLRDFRIYEQYF. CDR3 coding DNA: TGTGCCAGCAGCCCCCTCCGGGACTTTAGAATCTACGAGCAGTACTTC.

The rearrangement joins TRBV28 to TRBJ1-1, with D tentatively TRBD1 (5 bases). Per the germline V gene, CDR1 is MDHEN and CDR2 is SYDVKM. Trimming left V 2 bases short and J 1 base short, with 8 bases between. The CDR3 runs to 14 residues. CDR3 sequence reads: CASSLMQGNTEAFF. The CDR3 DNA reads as TGTGCCAGCAGTTTAATGCAGGGGAACACTGAAGCTTTCTTT.

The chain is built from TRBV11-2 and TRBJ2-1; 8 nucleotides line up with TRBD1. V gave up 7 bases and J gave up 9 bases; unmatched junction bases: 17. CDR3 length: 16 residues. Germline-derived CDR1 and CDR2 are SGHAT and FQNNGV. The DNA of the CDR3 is TGTGCCAGCACCGATGCCCCGACAGGGGCCTTTGGTGAGCAGTTCTTC. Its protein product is CASTDAPTGAFGEQFF.

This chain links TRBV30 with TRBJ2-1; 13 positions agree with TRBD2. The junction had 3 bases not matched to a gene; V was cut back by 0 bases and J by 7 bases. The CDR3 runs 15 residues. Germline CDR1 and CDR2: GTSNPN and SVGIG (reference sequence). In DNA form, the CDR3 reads TGTGCCTGGAGTGTACGGACTAGCGGGAGTAATGAGCAGTTCTTC. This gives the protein CAWSVRTSGSNEQFF.

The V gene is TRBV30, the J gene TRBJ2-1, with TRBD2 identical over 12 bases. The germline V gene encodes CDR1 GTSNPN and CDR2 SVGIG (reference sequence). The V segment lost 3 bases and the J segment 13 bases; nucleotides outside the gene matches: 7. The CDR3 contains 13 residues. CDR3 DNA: TGTGCCTGGAGCCCTAGCGGGAGGGCCCAACAGTTCTTC. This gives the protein CAWSPSGRAQQFF.

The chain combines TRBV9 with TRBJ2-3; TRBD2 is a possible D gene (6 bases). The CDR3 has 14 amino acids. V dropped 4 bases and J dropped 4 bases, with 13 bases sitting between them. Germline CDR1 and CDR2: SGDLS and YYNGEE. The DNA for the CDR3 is TGTGCCAGCAGCTACGAACTAGCTCCAGATACGCAGTATTTT. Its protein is CASSYELAPDTQYF.